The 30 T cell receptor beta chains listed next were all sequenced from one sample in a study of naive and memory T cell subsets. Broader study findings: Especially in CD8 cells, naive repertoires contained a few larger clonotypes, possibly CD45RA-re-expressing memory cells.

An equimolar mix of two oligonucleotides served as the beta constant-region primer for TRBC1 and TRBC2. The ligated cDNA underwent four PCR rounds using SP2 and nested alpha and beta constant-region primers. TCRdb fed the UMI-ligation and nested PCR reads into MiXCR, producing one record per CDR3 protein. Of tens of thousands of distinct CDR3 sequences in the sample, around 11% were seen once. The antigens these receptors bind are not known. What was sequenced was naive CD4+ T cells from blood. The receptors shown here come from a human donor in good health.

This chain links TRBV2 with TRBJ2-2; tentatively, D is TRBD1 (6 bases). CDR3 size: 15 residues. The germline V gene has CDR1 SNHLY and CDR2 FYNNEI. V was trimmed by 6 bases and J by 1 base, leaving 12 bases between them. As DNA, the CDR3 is TGTGCCAGCAGGCACCGGGACAAGAACACCGGGGAGCTGTTTTTT. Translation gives CASRHRDKNTGELFF. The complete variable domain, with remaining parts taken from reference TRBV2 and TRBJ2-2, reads EPEVTQTPSHQVTQMGQEVILRCVPISNHLYFYWYRQILGQKVEFLVSFYNNEISEKSEIFDDQFSVERPDGSNFTLKIRSTKLEDSAMYFCASRHRDKNTGELFFGEGSRLTVL.

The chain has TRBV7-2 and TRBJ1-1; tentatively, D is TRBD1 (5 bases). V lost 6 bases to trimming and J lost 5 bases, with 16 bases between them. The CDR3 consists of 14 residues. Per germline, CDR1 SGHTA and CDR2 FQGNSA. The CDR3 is CASSPGARETEAFF. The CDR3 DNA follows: TGTGCCAGCAGTCCCGGGGCCCGGGAAACTGAAGCTTTCTTT. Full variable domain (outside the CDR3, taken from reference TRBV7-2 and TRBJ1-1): GAGVSQSPSNKVTEKGKDVELRCDPISGHTALYWYRQSLGQGLEFLIYFQGNSAPDKSGLPSDRFSAERTGGSVSTLTIQRTQQEDSAVYLCASSPGARETEAFFGQGTRLTVV.

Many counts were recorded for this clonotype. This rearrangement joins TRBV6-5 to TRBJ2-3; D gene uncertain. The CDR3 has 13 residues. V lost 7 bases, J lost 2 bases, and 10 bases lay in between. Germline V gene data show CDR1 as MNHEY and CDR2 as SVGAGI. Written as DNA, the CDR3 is TGTGCCAGCAAACCGTACAACACAGATACGCAGTATTTT. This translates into CASKPYNTDTQYF.

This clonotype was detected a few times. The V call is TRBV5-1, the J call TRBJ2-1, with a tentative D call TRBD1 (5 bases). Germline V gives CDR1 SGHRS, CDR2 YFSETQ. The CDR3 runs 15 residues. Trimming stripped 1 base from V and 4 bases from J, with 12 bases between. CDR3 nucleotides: TGCGCCAGCAGCTTGTACCAGGGTCGGTACAATGAGCAGTTCTTC. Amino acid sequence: CASSLYQGRYNEQFF.

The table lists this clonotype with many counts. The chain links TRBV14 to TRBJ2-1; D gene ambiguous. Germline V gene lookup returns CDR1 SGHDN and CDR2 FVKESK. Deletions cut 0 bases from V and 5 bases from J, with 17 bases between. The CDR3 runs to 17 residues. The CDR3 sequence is CASSQDRARVMHNEQFF. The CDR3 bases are TGTGCCAGCAGCCAAGATCGCGCGAGAGTAATGCACAATGAGCAGTTCTTC.

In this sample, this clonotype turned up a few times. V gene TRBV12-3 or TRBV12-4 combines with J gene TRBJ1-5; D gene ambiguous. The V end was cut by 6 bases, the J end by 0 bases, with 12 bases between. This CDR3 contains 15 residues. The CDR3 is CASSPRTDSNQPQHF. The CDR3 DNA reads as TGTGCCAGCAGCCCCAGGACTGATAGCAATCAGCCCCAGCATTTT.

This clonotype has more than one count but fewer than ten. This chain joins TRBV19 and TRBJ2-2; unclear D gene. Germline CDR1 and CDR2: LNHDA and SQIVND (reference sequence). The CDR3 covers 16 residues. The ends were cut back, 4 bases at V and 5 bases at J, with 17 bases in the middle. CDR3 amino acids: CASSTKGRISTGELFF. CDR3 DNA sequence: TGTGCCAGTAGTACAAAAGGACGGATATCAACCGGGGAGCTGTTTTTT.

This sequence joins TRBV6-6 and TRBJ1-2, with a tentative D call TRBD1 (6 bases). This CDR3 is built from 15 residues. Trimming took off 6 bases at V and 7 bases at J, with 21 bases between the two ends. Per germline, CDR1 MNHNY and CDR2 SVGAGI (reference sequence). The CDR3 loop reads CASRYALGGHSGYTF. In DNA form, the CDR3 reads TGTGCCAGCAGATATGCGTTGGGGGGGCATTCTGGCTACACCTTC.

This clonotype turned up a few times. CDR3 loop: CASSYSSGHEQYF. CDR3 coding DNA: TGTGCCAGCAGTTACTCGTCGGGTCACGAGCAGTACTTC. The V and J genes are TRBV6-6 and TRBJ2-7; D gene unclear. The CDR3 has 13 amino acids. Germline CDR1 reads MNHNY; CDR2 reads SVGAGI (reference sequence). The germline V and J ends were trimmed by 0 bases and 5 bases, with 8 bases remaining between them.

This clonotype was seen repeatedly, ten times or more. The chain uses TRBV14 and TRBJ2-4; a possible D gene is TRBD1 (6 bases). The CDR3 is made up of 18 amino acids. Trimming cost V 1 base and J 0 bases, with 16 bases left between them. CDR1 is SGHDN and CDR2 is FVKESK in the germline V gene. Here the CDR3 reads CASSQAPQGKVAKNIQYF. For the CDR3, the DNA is TGTGCCAGCAGCCAAGCCCCTCAGGGGAAGGTAGCCAAAAACATTCAGTACTTC.

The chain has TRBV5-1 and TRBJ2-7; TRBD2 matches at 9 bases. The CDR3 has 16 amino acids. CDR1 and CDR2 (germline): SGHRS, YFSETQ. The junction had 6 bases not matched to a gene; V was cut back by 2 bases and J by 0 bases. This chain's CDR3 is CASSFGSGGLSYEQYF. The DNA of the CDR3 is TGCGCCAGCAGCTTCGGTAGCGGGGGACTCTCCTACGAGCAGTACTTC.

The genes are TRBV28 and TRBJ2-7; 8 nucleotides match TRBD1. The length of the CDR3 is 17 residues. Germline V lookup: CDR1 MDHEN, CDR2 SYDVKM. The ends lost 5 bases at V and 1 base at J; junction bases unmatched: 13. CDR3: CASSQKRTGTRSYEQYF. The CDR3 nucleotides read TGTGCCAGCAGTCAGAAACGGACAGGGACGAGGTCCTACGAGCAGTACTTC.

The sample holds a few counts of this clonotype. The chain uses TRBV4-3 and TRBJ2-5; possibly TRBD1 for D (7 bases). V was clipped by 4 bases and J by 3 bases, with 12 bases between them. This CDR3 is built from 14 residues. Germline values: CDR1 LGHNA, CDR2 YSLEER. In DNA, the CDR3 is TGCGCCAGCAGCCCAGGAGGGGGCGAAGAGACCCAGTACTTC. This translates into CASSPGGGEETQYF.

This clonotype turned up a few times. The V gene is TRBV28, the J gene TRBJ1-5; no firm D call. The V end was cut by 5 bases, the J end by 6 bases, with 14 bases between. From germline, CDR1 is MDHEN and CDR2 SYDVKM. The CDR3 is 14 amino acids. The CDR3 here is CASSPPPSGQPQHF. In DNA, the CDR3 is TGTGCCAGCAGTCCACCCCCATCAGGTCAGCCCCAGCATTTT.

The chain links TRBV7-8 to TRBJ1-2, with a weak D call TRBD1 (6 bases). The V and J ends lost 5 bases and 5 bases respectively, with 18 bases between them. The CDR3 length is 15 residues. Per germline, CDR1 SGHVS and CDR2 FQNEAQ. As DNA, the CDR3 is TGTGCCAGCAGCACTCGGACAGAACCACGTTATGGCTACACCTTC. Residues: CASSTRTEPRYGYTF.

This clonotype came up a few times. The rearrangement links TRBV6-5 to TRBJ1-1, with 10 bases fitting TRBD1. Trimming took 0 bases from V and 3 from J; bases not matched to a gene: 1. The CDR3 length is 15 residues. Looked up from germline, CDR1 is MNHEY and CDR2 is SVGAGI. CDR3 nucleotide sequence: TGTGCCAGCAGTTACTCCGGGACAGGGGACACTGAAGCTTTCTTT. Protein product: CASSYSGTGDTEAFF.

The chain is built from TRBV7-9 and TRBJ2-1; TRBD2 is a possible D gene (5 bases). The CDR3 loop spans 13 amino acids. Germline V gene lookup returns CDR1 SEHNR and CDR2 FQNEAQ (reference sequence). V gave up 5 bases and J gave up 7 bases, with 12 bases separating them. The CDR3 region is CASSMKRGNEQFF. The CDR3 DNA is TGTGCCAGCAGCATGAAAAGAGGGAATGAGCAGTTCTTC.

The CDR3 DNA is TGTGCCAGCAGCCTCCGGGACGCCGGGTCCTACGAGCAGTACTTC. The encoded protein is CASSLRDAGSYEQYF. The chain recombines TRBV7-2 with TRBJ2-7; D tentatively reads TRBD1 or TRBD2 (5 bases each). CDR3 size: 15 residues. Trimming took off 5 bases at V and 1 base at J, with 15 bases between the two ends. Germline CDR1 and CDR2: SGHTA and FQGNSA.

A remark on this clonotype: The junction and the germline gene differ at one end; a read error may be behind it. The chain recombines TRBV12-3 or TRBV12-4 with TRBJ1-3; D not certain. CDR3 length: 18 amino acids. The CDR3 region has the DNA TGTGCCAGCAGCTTAGAGGAGGGAGGCAGGTTTAATGGAAACACCATATATTTT. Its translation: CASSLEEGGRFNGNTIYF.

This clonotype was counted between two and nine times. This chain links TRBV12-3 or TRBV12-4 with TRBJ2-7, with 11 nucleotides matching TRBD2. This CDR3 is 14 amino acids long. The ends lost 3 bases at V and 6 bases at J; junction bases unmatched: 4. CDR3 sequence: CASSFTSGSLEQYF. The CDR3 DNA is TGTGCCAGCAGTTTCACTAGCGGGAGTCTCGAGCAGTACTTC.

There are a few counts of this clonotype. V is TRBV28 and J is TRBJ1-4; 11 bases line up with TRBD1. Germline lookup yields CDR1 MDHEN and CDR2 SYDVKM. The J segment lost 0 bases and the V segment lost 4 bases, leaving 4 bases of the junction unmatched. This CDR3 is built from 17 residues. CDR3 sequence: CASSSRGQGATNEKLFF. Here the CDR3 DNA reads TGTGCCAGCAGTTCAAGGGGACAGGGGGCAACTAATGAAAAACTGTTTTTT.

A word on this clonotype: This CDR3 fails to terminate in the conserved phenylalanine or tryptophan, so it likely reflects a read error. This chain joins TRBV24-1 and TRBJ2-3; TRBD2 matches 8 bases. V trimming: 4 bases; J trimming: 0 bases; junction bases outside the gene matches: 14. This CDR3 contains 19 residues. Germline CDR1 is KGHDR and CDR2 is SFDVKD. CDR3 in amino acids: CATSEEKAGALRSTDTQYL. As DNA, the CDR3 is TGTGCCACCAGTGAGGAAAAAGCGGGGGCCCTTCGTAGCACAGATACGCAGTATTTG.

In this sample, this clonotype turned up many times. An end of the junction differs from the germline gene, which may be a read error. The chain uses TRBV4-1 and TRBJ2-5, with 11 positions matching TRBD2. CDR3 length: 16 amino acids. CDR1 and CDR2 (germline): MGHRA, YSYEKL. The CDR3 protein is CASSQDQGGLAGTMCF. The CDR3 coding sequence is TGCGCCAGCAGCCAAGATCAGGGAGGACTAGCGGGTACCATGTGCTTC.

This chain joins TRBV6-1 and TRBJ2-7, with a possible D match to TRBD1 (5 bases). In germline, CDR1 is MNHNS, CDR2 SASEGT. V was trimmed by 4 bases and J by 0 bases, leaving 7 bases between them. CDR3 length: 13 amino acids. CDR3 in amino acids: CASSGTGSYEQYF. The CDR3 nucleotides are TGTGCCAGCAGTGGCACAGGCTCCTACGAGCAGTACTTC.

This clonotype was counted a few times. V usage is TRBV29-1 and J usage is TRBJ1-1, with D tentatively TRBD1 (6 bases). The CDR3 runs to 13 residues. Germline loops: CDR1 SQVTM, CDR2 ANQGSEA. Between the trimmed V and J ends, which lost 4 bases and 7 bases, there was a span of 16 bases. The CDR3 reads CSVGKGVDDEAFF. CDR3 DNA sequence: TGCAGCGTTGGTAAGGGGGTTGATGATGAAGCTTTCTTT. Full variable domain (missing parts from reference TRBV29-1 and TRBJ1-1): SAVISQKPSRDICQRGTSLTIQCQVDSQVTMMFWYRQQPGQSLTLIATANQGSEATYESGFVIDKFPISRPNLTFSTLTVSNMSPEDSSIYLCSVGKGVDDEAFFGQGTRLTVV.

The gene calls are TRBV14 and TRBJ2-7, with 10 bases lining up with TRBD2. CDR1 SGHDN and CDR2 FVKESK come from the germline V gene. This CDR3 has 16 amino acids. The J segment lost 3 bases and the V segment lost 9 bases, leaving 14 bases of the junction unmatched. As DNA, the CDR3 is TGTGCCAGTAGCTTCCGGGCTAGCGGGAGTTTCTACGAGCAGTACTTC. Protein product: CASSFRASGSFYEQYF.

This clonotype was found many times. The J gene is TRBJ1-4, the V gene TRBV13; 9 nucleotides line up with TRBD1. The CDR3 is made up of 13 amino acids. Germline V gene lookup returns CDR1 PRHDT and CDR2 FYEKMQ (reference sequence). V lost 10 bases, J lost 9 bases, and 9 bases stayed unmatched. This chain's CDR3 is CATTGQGLQKLFF. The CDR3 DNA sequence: TGTGCCACTACGGGACAGGGCCTGCAAAAACTGTTTTTT. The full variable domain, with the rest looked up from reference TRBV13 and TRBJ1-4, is AAGVIQSPRHLIKEKRETATLKCYPIPRHDTVYWYQQGPGQDPQFLISFYEKMQSDKGSIPDRFSAQQFSDYHSELNMSSLELGDSALYFCATTGQGLQKLFFGSGTQLSVL.

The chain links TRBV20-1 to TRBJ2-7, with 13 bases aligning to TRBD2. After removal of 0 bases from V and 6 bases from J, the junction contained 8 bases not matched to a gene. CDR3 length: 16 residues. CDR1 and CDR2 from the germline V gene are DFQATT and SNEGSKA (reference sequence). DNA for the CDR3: TGCAGTGCTAGAGATCGACGGACTAGCGGGAGCGGCGAGCAGTACTTC. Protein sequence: CSARDRRTSGSGEQYF.

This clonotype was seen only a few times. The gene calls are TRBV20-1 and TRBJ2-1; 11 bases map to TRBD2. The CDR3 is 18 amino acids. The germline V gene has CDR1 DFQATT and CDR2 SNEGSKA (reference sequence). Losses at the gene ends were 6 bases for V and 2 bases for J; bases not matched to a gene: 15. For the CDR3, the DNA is TGCAGTGCGGTAGTAGCGGGAGGGCTTGGAGAGGCCTACAATGAGCAGTTCTTC. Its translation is CSAVVAGGLGEAYNEQFF.

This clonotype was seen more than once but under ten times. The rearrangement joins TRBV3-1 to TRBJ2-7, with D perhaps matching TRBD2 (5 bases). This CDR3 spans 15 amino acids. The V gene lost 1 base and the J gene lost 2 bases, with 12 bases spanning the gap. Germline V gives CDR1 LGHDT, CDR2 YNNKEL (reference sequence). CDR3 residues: CASSQVLAGPYEQYF. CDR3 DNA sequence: TGTGCCAGCAGCCAAGTTCTAGCCGGCCCCTACGAGCAGTACTTC.